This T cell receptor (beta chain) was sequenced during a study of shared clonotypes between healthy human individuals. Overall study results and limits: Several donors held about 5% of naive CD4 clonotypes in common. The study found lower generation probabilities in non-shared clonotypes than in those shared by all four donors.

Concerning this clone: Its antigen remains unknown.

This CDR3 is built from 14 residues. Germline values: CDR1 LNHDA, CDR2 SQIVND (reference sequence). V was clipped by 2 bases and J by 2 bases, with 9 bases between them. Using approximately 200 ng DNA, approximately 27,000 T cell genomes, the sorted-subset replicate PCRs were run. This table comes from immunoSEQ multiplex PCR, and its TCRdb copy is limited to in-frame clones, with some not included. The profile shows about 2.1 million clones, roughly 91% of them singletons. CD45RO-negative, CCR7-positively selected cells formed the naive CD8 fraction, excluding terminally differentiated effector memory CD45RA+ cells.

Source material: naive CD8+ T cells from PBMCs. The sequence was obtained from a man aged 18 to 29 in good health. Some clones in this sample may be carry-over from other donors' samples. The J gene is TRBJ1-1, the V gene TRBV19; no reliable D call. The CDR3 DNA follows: TGTGCCAGTAGTATACTACTTGCAAACACTGAAGCTTTCTTT. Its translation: CASSILLANTEAFF.